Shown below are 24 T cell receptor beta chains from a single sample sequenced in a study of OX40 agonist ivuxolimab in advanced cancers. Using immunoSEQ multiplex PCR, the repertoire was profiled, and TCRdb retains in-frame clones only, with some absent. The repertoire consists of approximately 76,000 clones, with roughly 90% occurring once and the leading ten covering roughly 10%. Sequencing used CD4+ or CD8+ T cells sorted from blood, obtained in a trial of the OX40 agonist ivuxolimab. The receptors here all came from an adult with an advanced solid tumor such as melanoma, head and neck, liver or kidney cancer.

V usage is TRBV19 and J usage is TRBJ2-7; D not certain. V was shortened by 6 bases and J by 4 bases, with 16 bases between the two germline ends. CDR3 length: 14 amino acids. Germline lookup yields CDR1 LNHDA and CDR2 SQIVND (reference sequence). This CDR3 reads CASSRLEGRYEQYF. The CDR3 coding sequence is TGTGCCAGTAGCCGCTTAGAAGGGCGGTACGAGCAGTACTTC. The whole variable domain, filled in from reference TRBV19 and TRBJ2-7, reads DGGITQSPKYLFRKEGQNVTLSCEQNLNHDAMYWYRQDPGQGLRLIYYSQIVNDFQKGDIAEGYSVSREKKESFPLTVTSAQKNPTAFYLCASSRLEGRYEQYFGPGTRLTVT.

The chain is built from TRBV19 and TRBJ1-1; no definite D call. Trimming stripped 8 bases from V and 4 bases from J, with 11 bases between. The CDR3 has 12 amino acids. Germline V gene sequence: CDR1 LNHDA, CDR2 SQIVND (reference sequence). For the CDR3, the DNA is TGTGCCAGTGGGTGGTTGGCCACTGAAGCTTTCTTT. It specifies CASGWLATEAFF.

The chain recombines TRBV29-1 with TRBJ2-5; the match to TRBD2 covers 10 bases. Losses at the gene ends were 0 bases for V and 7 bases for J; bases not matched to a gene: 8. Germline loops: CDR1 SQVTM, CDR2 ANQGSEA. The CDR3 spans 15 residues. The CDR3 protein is CSVEEPSGTSVTQYF. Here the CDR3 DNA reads TGCAGCGTTGAAGAGCCCTCAGGGACTAGCGTGACCCAGTACTTC.

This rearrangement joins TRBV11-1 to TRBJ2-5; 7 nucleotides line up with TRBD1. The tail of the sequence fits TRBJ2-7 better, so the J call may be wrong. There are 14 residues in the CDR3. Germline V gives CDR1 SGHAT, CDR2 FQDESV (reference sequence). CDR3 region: CASSQTGDVYEQYF. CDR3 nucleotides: TGTGCCAGCAGCCAAACAGGGGACGTCTACGAGCAGTACTTC.

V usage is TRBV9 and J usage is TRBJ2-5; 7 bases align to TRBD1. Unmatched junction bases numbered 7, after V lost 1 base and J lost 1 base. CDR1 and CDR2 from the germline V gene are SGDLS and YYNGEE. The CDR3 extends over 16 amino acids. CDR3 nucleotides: TGTGCCAGCAGCGTATATCAGGGGGTACCCCAAGAGACCCAGTACTTC. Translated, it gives CASSVYQGVPQETQYF. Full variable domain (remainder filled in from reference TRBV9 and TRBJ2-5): DSGVTQTPKHLITATGQRVTLRCSPRSGDLSVYWYQQSLDQGLQFLIQYYNGEERAKGNILERFSAQQFPDLHSELNLSSLELGDSALYFCASSVYQGVPQETQYFGPGTRLLVL.

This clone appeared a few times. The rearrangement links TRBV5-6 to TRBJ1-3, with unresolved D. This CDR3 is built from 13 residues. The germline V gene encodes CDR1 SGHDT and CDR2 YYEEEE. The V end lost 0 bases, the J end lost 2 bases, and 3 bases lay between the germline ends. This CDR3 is CASSLGAGNTIYF. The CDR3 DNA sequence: TGTGCCAGCAGCTTGGGGGCTGGAAACACCATATATTTT. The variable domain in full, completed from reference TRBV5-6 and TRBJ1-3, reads DAGVTQSPTHLIKTRGQQVTLRCSPKSGHDTVSWYQQALGQGPQFIFQYYEEEERQRGNFPDRFSGHQFPNYSSELNVNALLLGDSALYLCASSLGAGNTIYFGEGSWLTVV.

The CDR3 DNA sequence: TGTGCCAGCAGTGAGGTCCCCACTGAGACCCAGTACTTC. Translating gives CASSEVPTETQYF. The chain joins TRBV7-9 to TRBJ2-5; D is undetermined. V was trimmed by 6 bases and J by 5 bases, leaving 13 bases between them. In germline, CDR1 is SEHNR, CDR2 FQNEAQ (reference sequence). This CDR3 comprises 13 residues.

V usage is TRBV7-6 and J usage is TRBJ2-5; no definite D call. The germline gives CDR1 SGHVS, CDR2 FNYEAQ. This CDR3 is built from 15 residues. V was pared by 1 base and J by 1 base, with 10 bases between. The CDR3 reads CASSLVAESQETQYF. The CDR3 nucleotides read TGTGCCAGCAGCTTAGTGGCAGAATCCCAAGAGACCCAGTACTTC.

CDR3: CASSQPGTDLNTEAFF. The CDR3 DNA is TGCGCCAGCAGTCAACCCGGGACGGATTTGAACACTGAAGCTTTCTTT. The chain links TRBV23-1 to TRBJ1-1; a weak D match, TRBD1 (5 bases). TRBV23-1 is known as an ORF, though its function is uncertain. V was clipped by 2 bases and J by 0 bases, with 13 bases between them. The length of the CDR3 is 16 residues.

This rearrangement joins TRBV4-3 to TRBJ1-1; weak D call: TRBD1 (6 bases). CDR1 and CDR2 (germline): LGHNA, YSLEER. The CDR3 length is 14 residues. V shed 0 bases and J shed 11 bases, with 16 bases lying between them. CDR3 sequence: CASSQDTVRTEAFF. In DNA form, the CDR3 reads TGCGCCAGCAGCCAAGATACGGTGAGGACAGAGGCTTTCTTT.

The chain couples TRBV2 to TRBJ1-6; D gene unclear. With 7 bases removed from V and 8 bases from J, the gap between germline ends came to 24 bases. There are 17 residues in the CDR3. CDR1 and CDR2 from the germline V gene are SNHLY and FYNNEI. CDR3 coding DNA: TGTGCCAGCATGGATTATCTCTCCCCCCATCGGGATTCACCCCTCCACTTT. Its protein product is CASMDYLSPHRDSPLHF.

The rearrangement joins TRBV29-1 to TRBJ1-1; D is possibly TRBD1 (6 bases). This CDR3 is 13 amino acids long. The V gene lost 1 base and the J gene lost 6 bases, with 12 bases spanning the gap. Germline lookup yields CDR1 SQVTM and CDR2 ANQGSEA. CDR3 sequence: CSVEAGERAEAFF. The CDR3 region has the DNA TGCAGCGTTGAAGCAGGGGAAAGGGCTGAAGCTTTCTTT. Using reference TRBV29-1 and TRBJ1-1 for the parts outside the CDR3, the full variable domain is SAVISQKPSRDICQRGTSLTIQCQVDSQVTMMFWYRQQPGQSLTLIATANQGSEATYESGFVIDKFPISRPNLTFSTLTVSNMSPEDSSIYLCSVEAGERAEAFFGQGTRLTVV.

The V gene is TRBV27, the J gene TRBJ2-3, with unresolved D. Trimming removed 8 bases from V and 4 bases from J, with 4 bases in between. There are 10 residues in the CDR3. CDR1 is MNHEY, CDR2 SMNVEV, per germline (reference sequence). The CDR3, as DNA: TGTGCCAGCCAGGCAGATACGCAGTATTTT. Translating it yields CASQADTQYF.

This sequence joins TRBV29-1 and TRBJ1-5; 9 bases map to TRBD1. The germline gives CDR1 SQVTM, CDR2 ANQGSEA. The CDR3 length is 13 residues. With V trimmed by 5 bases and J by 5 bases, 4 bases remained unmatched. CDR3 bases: TGCAGCGTTAAGGGACAGGGTGATCAGCCCCAGCATTTT. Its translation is CSVKGQGDQPQHF.

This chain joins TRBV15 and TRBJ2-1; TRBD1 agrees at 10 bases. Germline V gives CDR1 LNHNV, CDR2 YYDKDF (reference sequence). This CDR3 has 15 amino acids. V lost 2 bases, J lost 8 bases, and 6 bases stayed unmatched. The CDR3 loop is CATSRLGTGADEQFF. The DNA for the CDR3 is TGTGCCACCAGCAGATTAGGGACAGGGGCGGATGAGCAGTTCTTC.

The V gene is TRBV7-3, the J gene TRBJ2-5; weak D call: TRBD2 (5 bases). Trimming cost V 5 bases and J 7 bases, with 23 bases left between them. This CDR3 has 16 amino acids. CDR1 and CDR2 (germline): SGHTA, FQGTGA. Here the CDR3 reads CASSDPLAGPRGTQYF. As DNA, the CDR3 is TGTGCCAGCAGCGACCCCCTGGCGGGCCCCCGGGGGACCCAGTACTTC. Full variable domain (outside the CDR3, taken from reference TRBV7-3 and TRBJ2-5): GAGVSQTPSNKVTEKGKYVELRCDPISGHTALYWYRQSLGQGPEFLIYFQGTGAADDSGLPNDRFFAVRPEGSVSTLKIQRTERGDSAVYLCASSDPLAGPRGTQYFGPGTRLLVL.

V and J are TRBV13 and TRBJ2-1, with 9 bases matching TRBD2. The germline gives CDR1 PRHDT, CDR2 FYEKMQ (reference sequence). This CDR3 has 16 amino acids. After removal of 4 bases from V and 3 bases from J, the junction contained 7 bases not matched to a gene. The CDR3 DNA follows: TGTGCCAGCAGCTCCGGGGCTAGCGGGGTCTACAATGAGCAGTTCTTC. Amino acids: CASSSGASGVYNEQFF.

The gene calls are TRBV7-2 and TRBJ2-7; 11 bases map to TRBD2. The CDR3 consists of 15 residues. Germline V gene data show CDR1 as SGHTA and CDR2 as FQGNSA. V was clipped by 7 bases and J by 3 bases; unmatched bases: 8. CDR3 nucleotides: TGTGCCAGCACCACCTCCGGGACTAGCGGCTACGAGCAGTACTTC. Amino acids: CASTTSGTSGYEQYF.

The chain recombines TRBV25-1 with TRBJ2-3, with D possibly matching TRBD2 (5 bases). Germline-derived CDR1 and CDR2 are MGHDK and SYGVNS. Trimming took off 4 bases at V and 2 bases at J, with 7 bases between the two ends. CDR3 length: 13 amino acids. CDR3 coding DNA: TGTGCCAGCAGTGGAGGGAACACAGATACGCAGTATTTT. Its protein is CASSGGNTDTQYF. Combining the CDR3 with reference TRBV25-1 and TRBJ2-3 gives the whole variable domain EADIYQTPRYLVIGTGKKITLECSQTMGHDKMYWYQQDPGMELHLIHYSYGVNSTEKGDLSSESTVSRIRTEHFPLTLESARPSHTSQYLCASSGGNTDTQYFGPGTRLTVL.

The CDR3 DNA reads as TGTGCCAGCAGCTCGGGACAGGGCGCCTACGAGCAGTACTTC. Translation gives CASSSGQGAYEQYF. The chain uses TRBV13 and TRBJ2-5; 9 bases align to TRBD1. The assigned J gene may be wrong: the sequence end matches TRBJ2-7 better. The CDR3 spans 14 residues. Germline V CDR1 and CDR2: PRHDT, FYEKMQ (reference sequence).

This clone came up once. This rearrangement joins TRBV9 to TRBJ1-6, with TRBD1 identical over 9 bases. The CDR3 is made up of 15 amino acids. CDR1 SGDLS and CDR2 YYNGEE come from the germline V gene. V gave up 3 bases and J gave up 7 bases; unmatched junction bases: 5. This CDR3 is CASSDTGTGNSPLHF. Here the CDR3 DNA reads TGTGCCAGCAGCGACACCGGGACAGGGAATTCACCCCTCCACTTT.

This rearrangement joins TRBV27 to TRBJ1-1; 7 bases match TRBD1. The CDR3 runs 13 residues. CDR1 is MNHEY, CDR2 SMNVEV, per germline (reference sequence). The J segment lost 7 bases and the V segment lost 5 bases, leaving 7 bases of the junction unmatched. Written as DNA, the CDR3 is TGTGCCAGCAGTCCGACAGGGCGATTTGAAGCTTTCTTT. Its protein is CASSPTGRFEAFF.

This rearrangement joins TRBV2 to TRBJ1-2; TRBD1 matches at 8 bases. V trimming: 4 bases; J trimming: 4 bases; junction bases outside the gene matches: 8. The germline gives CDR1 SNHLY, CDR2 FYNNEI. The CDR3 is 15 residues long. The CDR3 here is CASSVAGQGFYGYTF. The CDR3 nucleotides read TGTGCCAGCAGTGTTGCAGGACAGGGTTTCTATGGCTACACCTTC. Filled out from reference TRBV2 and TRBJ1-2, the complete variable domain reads EPEVTQTPSHQVTQMGQEVILRCVPISNHLYFYWYRQILGQKVEFLVSFYNNEISEKSEIFDDQFSVERPDGSNFTLKIRSTKLEDSAMYFCASSVAGQGFYGYTFGSGTRLTVV.

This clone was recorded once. The CDR3 region has the DNA TGTGCCAGCACCCTCACAGATACGCAGTATTTT. This gives the protein CASTLTDTQYF. The chain links TRBV13 to TRBJ2-3, with unresolved D. V shed 7 bases and J shed 2 bases, with 4 bases lying between them. The V gene's germline CDR1 is PRHDT and CDR2 FYEKMQ (reference sequence). The CDR3 totals 11 residues.